The text below deals with one TCR beta chain. This table comes from immunoSEQ multiplex PCR, and its TCRdb copy is limited to in-frame clones, with some not included. There are 150,000 to 200,000 clones in the sample; around nine tenths occur only once, and 25% to 30% lies in the top ten. Pooling covered second doses at about 4 or about 12 weeks. V lost 4 bases and J lost 1, with 18 bases in between. Per the germline V gene, CDR1 is SGHRS and CDR2 is YFSETQ. This CDR3 is built from 16 residues. This sample was included in a study of T cell responses to AZD1222 COVID-19 vaccine. The starting material was peripheral blood, obtained 28 days after the second AZD1222 dose. This TCR derives from an adult who received the AZD1222 COVID-19 vaccine. V is TRBV5-1 and J is TRBJ2-7; TRBD1 or TRBD2 may be the D gene (5 bases each). CDR3 region: CASSLGLADSSYEQYF. The CDR3 DNA reads TGCGCCAGCAGCCTGGGGCTAGCCGACTCTTCCTACGAGCAGTACTTC.